The 20 T cell receptor beta chains presented below share a single source sample, sequenced in a study of shared clonotypes between healthy human individuals. The protocol was immunoSEQ multiplex PCR, while the TCRdb copy is restricted to in-frame clones and leaves out a portion. This sample has 2 million to 2.5 million clones, with over 85% found just once. Terminally differentiated effector memory CD45RA+ cells were excluded by CCR7 positive selection of CD45RO-negative cells. Input material: naive CD8+ T cells sorted from blood. Receptors were obtained from a man aged 18 to 35 in good health.

The rearrangement uses TRBV9 and TRBJ1-2; the match to TRBD1 covers 7 bases. V lost 4 bases, J lost 7 bases, and 10 bases stayed unmatched. The CDR3 totals 14 residues. CDR1 and CDR2 from the germline V gene are SGDLS and YYNGEE. The CDR3 DNA reads as TGTGCCAGCAGCATGACAGGGAACGCGGGTGGCTACACCTTC. Amino acids: CASSMTGNAGGYTF.

V and J are TRBV6-1 and TRBJ2-3; D is unclear. This CDR3 spans 15 amino acids. CDR1 MNHNS and CDR2 SASEGT come from the germline V gene. Trimming took off 0 bases at V and 1 base at J, with 8 bases between the two ends. CDR3 amino acids: CASSEAVVRTDTQYF. The DNA of the CDR3 is TGTGCCAGCAGTGAAGCAGTGGTGCGCACAGATACGCAGTATTTT.

The rearrangement uses TRBV6-5 and TRBJ2-3; a possible D gene is TRBD2 (6 bases). With 4 bases removed from V and 3 bases from J, the gap between germline ends came to 17 bases. Germline V lookup: CDR1 MNHEY, CDR2 SVGAGI. CDR3 length: 16 amino acids. The CDR3: CASSSRTSLSTDTQYF. CDR3 bases: TGTGCCAGCAGTTCCCGCACTAGCTTGAGTACAGATACGCAGTATTTT.

V is TRBV29-1 and J is TRBJ2-3; maybe TRBD2 (6 bases). The germline V and J ends were trimmed by 5 bases and 2 bases, with 11 bases remaining between them. This CDR3 is 13 amino acids long. Germline-derived CDR1 and CDR2 are SQVTM and ANQGSEA. The CDR3 is CSVLRRDTDTQYF. The DNA for the CDR3 is TGCAGCGTTCTTCGGAGGGACACAGATACGCAGTATTTT.

The table lists this clone with a few counts. The chain couples TRBV6-6 to TRBJ2-5; 10 bases fit TRBD2. Germline-derived CDR1 and CDR2 are MNHNY and SVGAGI (reference sequence). V trimming: 5 bases; J trimming: 4 bases; junction bases outside the gene matches: 7. The CDR3 contains 15 residues. This CDR3 is CASSVSGRALETQYF. CDR3 coding DNA: TGTGCCAGCAGTGTGAGCGGGAGGGCTTTAGAGACCCAGTACTTC.

The V call is TRBV4-1, the J call TRBJ2-5; D may be TRBD1 (6 bases). The CDR3 sequence is 13 residues long. CDR1 is MGHRA and CDR2 is YSYEKL in the germline V gene. Trimming removed 4 bases from V and 3 bases from J, with 9 bases in between. DNA of the CDR3: TGCGCCAGCAGCCTTCGACAGGAAGAGACCCAGTACTTC. This gives the protein CASSLRQEETQYF.

With regard to this clone: The sample holds other DNA sequences that translate to the same CDR3. The V and J genes are TRBV6-5 and TRBJ2-7; D remains ambiguous. V was clipped by 0 bases and J by 3 bases, with 6 bases between them. This CDR3 region has 13 residues. Germline CDR1 reads MNHEY; CDR2 reads SVGAGI. CDR3 bases: TGTGCCAGCAGTTACTCGTCCTACTACGAGCAGTACTTC. Residues: CASSYSSYYEQYF.

This sequence joins TRBV28 and TRBJ1-6; no definite D call. V lost 3 bases, J lost 5 bases, and 11 bases lay in between. The length of the CDR3 is 15 residues. Germline CDR1 and CDR2: MDHEN and SYDVKM. CDR3: CASSFHGFNNSPLHF. The CDR3 nucleotides read TGTGCCAGCAGTTTTCATGGTTTTAATAATTCACCCCTCCACTTT.

CDR3 nucleotide sequence: TGTGCCAGCAGTGAAGCGCCCCGAGTGCGGGAGACCCAGTACTTC. This encodes CASSEAPRVRETQYF. The chain is built from TRBV2 and TRBJ2-5, with D hard to call. The germline gives CDR1 SNHLY, CDR2 FYNNEI. The CDR3 length is 15 residues. Trimming left V 0 bases short and J 5 bases short, with 13 bases between. The full variable domain, in which reference TRBV2 and TRBJ2-5 provide the parts outside the CDR3, is EPEVTQTPSHQVTQMGQEVILRCVPISNHLYFYWYRQILGQKVEFLVSFYNNEISEKSEIFDDQFSVERPDGSNFTLKIRSTKLEDSAMYFCASSEAPRVRETQYFGPGTRLLVL.

This sequence joins TRBV4-1 and TRBJ2-7, with D possibly matching TRBD2 (6 bases). The length of the CDR3 is 14 residues. V lost 3 bases to trimming and J lost 0 bases, with 9 bases between them. CDR1 and CDR2 (germline): MGHRA, YSYEKL. The CDR3 DNA reads TGCGCCAGCAGCCACGTGGGGGGCTCCTACGAGCAGTACTTC. The encoded protein is CASSHVGGSYEQYF.

The genes are TRBV5-6 and TRBJ2-2, with 10 bases that match TRBD2. V lost 2 bases to trimming and J lost 7 bases; unmatched junction nucleotides: 5. The CDR3 has 15 residues. Germline CDR1 and CDR2: SGHDT and YYEEEE. The CDR3 protein is CASSFGTSAVGELFF. The CDR3, as DNA: TGTGCCAGCAGCTTTGGGACTAGCGCGGTCGGGGAGCTGTTTTTT.

The CDR3 nucleotides are TGTGCCAGCAGCGTAGATCCCCTTGACGAGACCCAGTACTTC. Protein sequence: CASSVDPLDETQYF. The V gene is TRBV9, the J gene TRBJ2-5; D remains unclear. The CDR3 contains 14 residues. CDR1 and CDR2 from the germline V gene are SGDLS and YYNGEE. V lost 0 bases, J lost 5 bases, and 11 bases lay in between.

This clone showed up just a few times. The sample contains more than one DNA sequence encoding this CDR3. This chain uses TRBV7-9 with TRBJ1-1; D not certain. This CDR3 spans 13 amino acids. Trimming removed 1 base from V and 4 bases from J, with 7 bases in between. Germline assignment: CDR1 SEHNR and CDR2 FQNEAQ (reference sequence). The CDR3 DNA sequence: TGTGCCAGCAGCTTAGACCCGGGCACTGAAGCTTTCTTT. Its protein is CASSLDPGTEAFF.

The rearrangement links TRBV14 to TRBJ2-7; maybe TRBD2 (5 bases). V lost 0 bases, J lost 2 bases, and 11 bases lay in between. The CDR3 is 15 amino acids. The germline V gene encodes CDR1 SGHDN and CDR2 FVKESK. CDR3 nucleotides: TGTGCCAGCAGCCAAGATCCACGGGGTGCCTACGAGCAGTACTTC. Its translation is CASSQDPRGAYEQYF.

The CDR3 sequence is CSVWGTEDNGNTIYF. CDR3 nucleotides: TGCAGCGTTTGGGGGACAGAAGATAATGGAAACACCATATATTTT. The chain joins TRBV29-1 to TRBJ1-3; TRBD1 matches at 7 bases. V shed 5 bases and J 3 bases; nucleotides not matched to a gene: 10. The CDR3 is made up of 15 amino acids. CDR1 and CDR2 from the germline V gene are SQVTM and ANQGSEA.

On this clone itself: In the same sample, other DNA sequences code for this CDR3. The chain employs TRBV7-9 and TRBJ2-7; no definite D call. Per germline, CDR1 SEHNR and CDR2 FQNEAQ (reference sequence). This CDR3 has 12 amino acids. Trimming left V 5 bases short and J 0 bases short, with 5 bases between. The CDR3 spells CASSPISYEQYF. The CDR3 bases are TGTGCCAGCAGCCCCATCTCCTACGAGCAGTACTTC. Supplemented by reference TRBV7-9 and TRBJ2-7, the full variable domain reads DTGVSQNPRHKITKRGQNVTFRCDPISEHNRLYWYRQTLGQGPEFLTYFQNEAQLEKSRLLSDRFSAERPKGSFSTLEIQRTEQGDSAMYLCASSPISYEQYFGPGTRLTVT.

The V and J genes are TRBV4-1 and TRBJ2-1, with 8 bases lining up with TRBD2. There are 14 residues in the CDR3. The germline V gene has CDR1 MGHRA and CDR2 YSYEKL. V shed 4 bases and J 6 bases; nucleotides not matched to a gene: 5. CDR3 protein: CASSPMGLGNEQFF. The CDR3 DNA reads TGCGCCAGCAGCCCAATGGGACTAGGCAATGAGCAGTTCTTC.

The chain carries TRBV28 and TRBJ2-1; 9 nucleotides match TRBD2. Per germline, CDR1 MDHEN and CDR2 SYDVKM. The CDR3 length is 17 residues. The V gene end was trimmed by 10 bases and the J gene end by 7 bases; junction bases not matched to a gene: 20. CDR3 in DNA: TGTGCCACCCAGAGGGGTGCCCTTCTAGCGGGGTGGAATGAGCAGTTCTTC. Its translation is CATQRGALLAGWNEQFF. Full variable domain (missing parts from reference TRBV28 and TRBJ2-1): DVKVTQSSRYLVKRTGEKVFLECVQDMDHENMFWYRQDPGLGLRLIYFSYDVKMKEKGDIPEGYSVSREKKERFSLILESASTNQTSMYLCATQRGALLAGWNEQFFGPGTRLTVL.

This clone came up a few times. Other DNA sequences within the sample encode an identical CDR3. This chain uses TRBV27 with TRBJ1-6; TRBD1 matches 7 bases. The V segment lost 5 bases and the J segment 10 bases; nucleotides outside the gene matches: 8. Germline loops: CDR1 MNHEY, CDR2 SMNVEV (reference sequence). This CDR3 region has 14 residues. The CDR3 reads CASSPTGAGSPLHF. DNA of the CDR3: TGTGCCAGCAGTCCAACAGGGGCGGGATCACCCCTCCACTTT.

The chain combines TRBV5-6 with TRBJ1-3; D is unclear. The germline V gene has CDR1 SGHDT and CDR2 YYEEEE. The CDR3 loop spans 15 amino acids. Trimming cost V 0 bases and J 2 bases, with 9 bases left between them. The CDR3 nucleotides are TGTGCCAGCAGCTTGGGACTTTCGCCTGGAAACACCATATATTTT. Protein: CASSLGLSPGNTIYF.